The next 13 T cell receptor beta chains were all read from a single sample in a study of blood T cell repertoires in COVID-19. Assay: immunoSEQ multiplex PCR; the TCRdb copy retains only in-frame clones and omits some. The top ten clones hold around 8% of a sample with about half a million clones, approximately 90% of them seen once. Sequenced material: PBMCs or T cells enriched from blood (not recorded which). These receptors originate from a woman in her sixties who had recovered from COVID-19.

The gene calls are TRBV18 and TRBJ1-2; the match to TRBD1 covers 10 bases. CDR1 is KGHSH, CDR2 LQKENI, per germline. The trim removed 4 bases at V and 1 base at J, leaving 3 bases unmatched. The CDR3 extends over 15 amino acids. In DNA form, the CDR3 reads TGTGCCAGCTCACAAGGGACAGGGGATAACTATGGCTACACCTTC. This codes for CASSQGTGDNYGYTF.

This clone was detected a few times. The V gene is TRBV27, the J gene TRBJ1-6, with D perhaps matching TRBD1 (6 bases). CDR1 is MNHEY and CDR2 is SMNVEV in the germline V gene (reference sequence). V was shortened by 6 bases and J by 11 bases, with 17 bases between the two germline ends. This CDR3 is built from 14 residues. The CDR3 sequence is CASSLGTGLPPLHF. CDR3 coding DNA: TGTGCCAGCAGCTTGGGAACAGGGTTGCCACCCCTCCACTTT.

The V and J genes are TRBV4-1 and TRBJ2-6; D unresolved. V was cut by 0 bases and J by 1 base, with 4 bases left in between. The CDR3 extends over 15 amino acids. Germline CDR1 reads MGHRA; CDR2 reads YSYEKL. The CDR3 nucleotides are TGCGCCAGCAGCCAAGACCTTTCTGGGGCCAACGTCCTGACTTTC. Translated: CASSQDLSGANVLTF.

The gene calls are TRBV27 and TRBJ2-5; TRBD1 aligns across 10 bases. CDR3 size: 13 residues. Trimming at V came to 5 bases and at J to 4 bases, leaving 1 base not matched to a gene. The germline V gene encodes CDR1 MNHEY and CDR2 SMNVEV (reference sequence). The DNA of the CDR3 is TGTGCCAGCAGTGGGGACAGGGGAGAGACCCAGTACTTC. Its protein product is CASSGDRGETQYF.

This clone was picked up one time. This sequence joins TRBV7-8 and TRBJ2-7, with a possible D match to TRBD1 (5 bases). V lost 0 bases and J 3 bases, leaving 12 bases between the germline ends. Germline-derived CDR1 and CDR2 are SGHVS and FQNEAQ. CDR3 length: 15 amino acids. CDR3 in DNA: TGTGCCAGCAGCTTAGCGTACGTAGGACACTACGAGCAGTACTTC. It codes for CASSLAYVGHYEQYF.

The CDR3 nucleotides read TGTGCCAGCAGCAGGGGTGGCGGAAACACCATATATTTT. The encoded protein is CASSRGGGNTIYF. The chain has TRBV12-3 or TRBV12-4 and TRBJ1-3, with a tentative D call TRBD1 (6 bases). The CDR3 covers 13 residues. Between the trimmed V and J ends, which lost 6 bases and 4 bases, there was a span of 10 bases.

With respect to this clone: Other nucleotide sequences from this sample produce the same CDR3. The chain uses TRBV19 and TRBJ2-2, with TRBD1 matching 8 bases. V lost 3 bases to trimming and J lost 5 bases; unmatched junction nucleotides: 5. The CDR3 spans 15 residues. Germline CDR1 is LNHDA and CDR2 is SQIVND (reference sequence). The CDR3 spells CASSILDRDTGELFF. CDR3 DNA: TGTGCCAGTAGTATTCTGGACAGGGATACCGGGGAGCTGTTTTTT.

The rearrangement joins TRBV19 to TRBJ1-2; TRBD1 aligns across 7 bases. The CDR3 has 17 residues. Germline V gives CDR1 LNHDA, CDR2 SQIVND (reference sequence). V lost 2 bases to trimming and J lost 3 bases; unmatched junction nucleotides: 12. The CDR3 DNA follows: TGTGCCAGTAGTATAAGCCCCATCGGGACAGTTTACTATGGCTACACCTTC. Its translation: CASSISPIGTVYYGYTF.

This clone was counted a single time. The chain carries TRBV29-1 and TRBJ1-1; D not certain. V lost 6 bases and J lost 5, with 13 bases in between. The CDR3 contains 12 residues. Germline-derived CDR1 and CDR2 are SQVTM and ANQGSEA. CDR3 amino acids: CSVRELGTEAFF. CDR3 bases: TGCAGCGTCCGGGAGCTAGGGACTGAAGCTTTCTTT.

J is TRBJ1-6 and V is TRBV27, with 9 bases lining up with TRBD1. Germline V gives CDR1 MNHEY, CDR2 SMNVEV (reference sequence). V lost 4 bases to trimming and J lost 9 bases; unmatched junction nucleotides: 4. The CDR3 totals 14 residues. In DNA form, the CDR3 reads TGTGCCAGCAGTTCCGGGACAGGGAGTTCACCCCTCCACTTT. Amino acids: CASSSGTGSSPLHF.

The CDR3 spells CSVESGADIQYF. The CDR3 nucleotides read TGCAGCGTTGAATCAGGGGCCGACATTCAGTACTTC. V gene TRBV29-1 combines with J gene TRBJ2-4; a possible D gene is TRBD1 (6 bases). CDR1 and CDR2 (germline): SQVTM, ANQGSEA. This CDR3 comprises 12 residues. With 2 bases removed from V and 8 bases from J, the gap between germline ends came to 10 bases. Complete variable domain (other parts from reference TRBV29-1 and TRBJ2-4): SAVISQKPSRDICQRGTSLTIQCQVDSQVTMMFWYRQQPGQSLTLIATANQGSEATYESGFVIDKFPISRPNLTFSTLTVSNMSPEDSSIYLCSVESGADIQYFGAGTRLSVL.

V is TRBV29-1 and J is TRBJ2-2; perhaps TRBD1 as D (6 bases). Germline V lookup: CDR1 SQVTM, CDR2 ANQGSEA. Trimming took off 3 bases at V and 4 bases at J, with 9 bases between the two ends. The CDR3 is 13 residues long. The CDR3 is CSVDTGSTGELFF. The CDR3 DNA reads as TGCAGCGTTGATACAGGGAGCACCGGGGAGCTGTTTTTT.

The gene calls are TRBV19 and TRBJ1-5; TRBD1 matches 11 bases. The CDR3 runs 15 residues. Germline CDR1 and CDR2: LNHDA and SQIVND (reference sequence). V lost 3 bases and J lost 6; bases outside the gene matches: 4. CDR3 amino acids: CASSMGGQGVQPQHF. CDR3 in DNA: TGTGCCAGTAGTATGGGGGGACAGGGGGTTCAGCCCCAGCATTTT.